Each of the 5 T cell receptor beta chains below was sequenced from the same sample in a study of cytomegalovirus exposure and HLA in healthy donors. The PCR used 60 Vbeta and 13 Jbeta primers. TCRdb's copy holds only in-frame clones and misses some; the assay was immunoSEQ multiplex PCR. The data show 90,000 to 140,000 clones, 60% to 85% seen once. The sequencing sample was made of PBMCs. The receptors were gathered from a male donor in good health and CMV-seronegative.

The chain couples TRBV4-1 to TRBJ2-3, with 7 bases matching TRBD2. V shed 6 bases and J 1 base; nucleotides not matched to a gene: 7. Germline V gene sequence: CDR1 MGHRA, CDR2 YSYEKL. The CDR3 is 15 amino acids. Here the CDR3 DNA reads TGCGCCAGCAGTGTTGGACTAGGCGGCACAGATACGCAGTATTTT. Encoded protein: CASSVGLGGTDTQYF.

This chain links TRBV11-3 with TRBJ2-5; 7 bases match TRBD1. The CDR3 contains 15 residues. Germline V gene data show CDR1 as SGHNT and CDR2 as YENEEA. With V trimmed by 4 bases and J by 0 bases, 5 bases remained unmatched. The CDR3: CASSSRQGYQETQYF. The CDR3 DNA follows: TGTGCCAGCAGCTCCCGACAGGGCTACCAAGAGACCCAGTACTTC. Based on the CDR3 plus reference TRBV11-3 and TRBJ2-5, the full variable domain is EAGVVQSPRYKIIEKKQPVAFWCNPISGHNTLYWYLQNLGQGPELLIRYENEEAVDDSQLPKDRFSAERLKGVDSTLKIQPAELGDSAVYLCASSSRQGYQETQYFGPGTRLLVL.

The V and J genes are TRBV9 and TRBJ2-3; perhaps TRBD2 as D (6 bases). CDR3 length equals 15 residues. CDR1 is SGDLS and CDR2 is YYNGEE in the germline V gene. V was shortened by 2 bases and J by 2 bases, with 12 bases between the two germline ends. In DNA form, the CDR3 reads TGTGCCAGCAGCGTTCAGGGAGGTGCCACAGATACGCAGTATTTT. It translates to CASSVQGGATDTQYF.

The chain recombines TRBV5-4 with TRBJ2-7; 9 bases agree with TRBD1. In germline, CDR1 is SGHNT, CDR2 YYREEE (reference sequence). V lost 4 bases, J lost 6 bases, and 11 bases stayed unmatched. CDR3 length: 15 residues. CDR3: CASSVAQGAQGEQYF. In nucleotides, the CDR3 is TGTGCCAGCAGCGTAGCACAGGGGGCGCAAGGCGAGCAGTACTTC.

The chain links TRBV5-1 to TRBJ2-7, with D tentatively TRBD1 (5 bases). Germline V gene sequence: CDR1 SGHRS, CDR2 YFSETQ. The germline V and J ends were trimmed by 0 bases and 2 bases, with 9 bases remaining between them. This CDR3 is built from 14 residues. The CDR3 DNA sequence: TGCGCCAGCAGCTTGGAAGTGACAGCCTACGAGCAGTACTTC. It translates to CASSLEVTAYEQYF.